This record looks at one T cell receptor beta chain sequence and its context. The antigen remains undetermined. The data stem from a study of regulatory T cells in long-lasting Graves disease. Study-level results: Persistent disease exhibited a predilection for TRBV28, TRBJ1-2 and TRBJ2-5. Persistent patients had a count of shared public clonotypes (about 2,500) that exceeded that of new patients (approximately 920).

V dropped 0 bases and J dropped 7; count of bases not matched to a gene: 9. This CDR3 comprises 15 residues. In germline, CDR1 is DFQATT, CDR2 SNEGSKA (reference sequence). With iRepertoire HTBI primers and Arm-PCR of CDR3 regions, TCR beta libraries were built. TCRdb reanalysed the multiplex PCR reads using MiXCR and keeps one entry per CDR3 protein. The table has around 510,000 distinct CDR3 sequences, about 20% seen once; the top ten hold 7% to 10%. Time point here: persistent/refractory GD, antithyroid drugs over 5 years with positive TRAb. PBMC RNA was the source of the TCR library. Graves' disease diagnosis followed American Thyroid Association guidelines. Patients of an endocrinology department in Xi'an, China, were included.

This specimen consisted of peripheral blood mononuclear cells (PBMCs), obtained when the disease was refractory, from a patient treated with antithyroid drugs. V usage is TRBV20-1 and J usage is TRBJ2-1; 7 bases match TRBD1. The receptor's source is a female donor with Graves disease. In DNA, the CDR3 is TGCAGTGCTAGAGATCTCAGGGGGAGTGGTAATGAGCAGTTCTTC. Encoded protein: CSARDLRGSGNEQFF.